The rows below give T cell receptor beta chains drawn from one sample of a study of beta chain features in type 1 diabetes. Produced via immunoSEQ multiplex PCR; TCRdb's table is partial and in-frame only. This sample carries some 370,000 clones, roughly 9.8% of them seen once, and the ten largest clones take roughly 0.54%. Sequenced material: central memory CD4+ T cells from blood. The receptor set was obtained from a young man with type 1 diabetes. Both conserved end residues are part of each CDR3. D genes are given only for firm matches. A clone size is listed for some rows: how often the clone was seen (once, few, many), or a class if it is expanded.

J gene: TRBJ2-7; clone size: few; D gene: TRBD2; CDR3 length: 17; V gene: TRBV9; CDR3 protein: CASSGTSGRASSYEQYF; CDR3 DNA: TGTGCCAGCAGCGGGACTAGCGGGAGGGCTAGCTCCTACGAGCAGTACTTC
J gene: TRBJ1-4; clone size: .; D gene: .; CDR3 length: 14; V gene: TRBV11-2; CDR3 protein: CASSLRQANEKLFF; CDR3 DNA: TGTGCCAGCAGCTTAAGGCAGGCTAATGAAAAACTGTTTTTT
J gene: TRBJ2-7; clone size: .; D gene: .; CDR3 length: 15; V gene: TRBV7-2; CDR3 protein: CASSPRADGSYEQYF; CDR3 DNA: TGTGCCAGCAGCCCGCGGGCGGACGGGTCCTACGAGCAGTACTTC
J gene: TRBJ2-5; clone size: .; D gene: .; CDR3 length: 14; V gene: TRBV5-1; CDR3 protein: CASSLEGQQETQYF; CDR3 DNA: TGCGCCAGCAGCTTGGAAGGACAGCAAGAGACCCAGTACTTC
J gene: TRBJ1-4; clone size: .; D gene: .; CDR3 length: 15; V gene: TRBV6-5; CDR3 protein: CASSFRPATNEKLFF; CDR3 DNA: TGTGCCAGCAGTTTTCGTCCAGCAACTAATGAAAAACTGTTTTTT
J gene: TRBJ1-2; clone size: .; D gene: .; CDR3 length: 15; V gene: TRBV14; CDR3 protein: CASSQGGRWGYGYTF; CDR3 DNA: TGTGCCAGCAGCCAAGGTGGACGTTGGGGTTATGGCTACACCTTC
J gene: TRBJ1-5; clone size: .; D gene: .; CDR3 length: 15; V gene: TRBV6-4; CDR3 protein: CASSEFAGMGQPQHF; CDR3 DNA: TGTGCCAGCAGTGAATTTGCAGGGATGGGTCAGCCCCAGCATTTT
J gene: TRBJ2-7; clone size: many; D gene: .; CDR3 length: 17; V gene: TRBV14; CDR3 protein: CASSQDGVFSGSYEQYF; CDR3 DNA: TGTGCCAGCAGCCAAGATGGGGTGTTCTCAGGGTCCTACGAGCAGTACTTC
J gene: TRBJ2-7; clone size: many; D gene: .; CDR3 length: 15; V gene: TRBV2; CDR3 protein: CASTPGPRKTYEQYF; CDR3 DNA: TGTGCCAGCACCCCCGGACCCCGCAAAACCTACGAGCAGTACTTC
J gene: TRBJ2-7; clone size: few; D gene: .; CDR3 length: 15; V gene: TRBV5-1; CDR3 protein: CASSLDTAYSYEQYF; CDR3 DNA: TGCGCCAGCAGCTTGGATACAGCTTACTCCTACGAGCAGTACTTC
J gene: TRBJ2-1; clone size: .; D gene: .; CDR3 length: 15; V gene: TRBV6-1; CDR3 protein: CASSPDGQPFNEQFF; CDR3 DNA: TGTGCCAGCAGTCCTGACGGACAGCCGTTCAATGAGCAGTTCTTC
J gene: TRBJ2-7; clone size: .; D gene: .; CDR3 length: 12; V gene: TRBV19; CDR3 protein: CASRGADPGQYF; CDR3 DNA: TGTGCCAGTAGGGGGGCGGACCCGGGGCAGTACTTC
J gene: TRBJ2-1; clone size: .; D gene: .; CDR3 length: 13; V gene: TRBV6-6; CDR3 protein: CASSYSQEDEQFF; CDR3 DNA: TGTGCCAGCAGTTACTCACAGGAGGATGAGCAGTTCTTC
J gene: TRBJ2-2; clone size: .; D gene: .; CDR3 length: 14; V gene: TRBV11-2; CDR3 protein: CASSLDGSDGELFF; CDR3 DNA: TGTGCCAGCAGCTTAGACGGGAGTGACGGGGAGCTGTTTTTT
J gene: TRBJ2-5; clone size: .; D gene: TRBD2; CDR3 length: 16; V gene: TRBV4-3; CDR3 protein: CASSQLAGVSQETQYF; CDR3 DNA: TGCGCCAGCAGCCAACTCGCGGGAGTAAGTCAAGAGACCCAGTACTTC
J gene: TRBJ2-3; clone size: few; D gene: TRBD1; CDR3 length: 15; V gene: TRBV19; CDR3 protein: CASSTSGQGPDTQYF; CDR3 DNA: TGTGCCAGTAGTACCTCGGGACAGGGCCCAGATACGCAGTATTTT
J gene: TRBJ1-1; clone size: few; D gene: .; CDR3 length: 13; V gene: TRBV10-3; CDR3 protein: CASTPAWLSEAFF; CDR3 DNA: TGTGCCAGCACCCCTGCCTGGCTCAGTGAAGCTTTCTTT
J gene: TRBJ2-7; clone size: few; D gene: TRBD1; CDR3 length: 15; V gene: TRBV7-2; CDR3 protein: CASSLGPGQHYEQYF; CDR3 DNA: TGTGCCAGCAGCTTAGGGCCGGGACAGCATTACGAGCAGTACTTC
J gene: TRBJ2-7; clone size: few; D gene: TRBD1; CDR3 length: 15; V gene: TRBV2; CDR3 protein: CASSEGQGVFYEQYF; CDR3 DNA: TGTGCCAGCAGTGAAGGACAGGGGGTGTTCTACGAGCAGTACTTC
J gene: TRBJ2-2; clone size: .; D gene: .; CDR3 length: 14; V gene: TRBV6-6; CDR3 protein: CASSLSLSQKGLFF; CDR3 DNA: TGTGCCAGCAGTTTAAGTCTGTCCCAAAAAGGGCTGTTTTTT
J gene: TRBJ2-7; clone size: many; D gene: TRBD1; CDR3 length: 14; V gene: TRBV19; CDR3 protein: CASSPGQGGYEQYF; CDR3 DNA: TGTGCCAGTAGTCCCGGACAGGGTGGCTACGAGCAGTACTTC
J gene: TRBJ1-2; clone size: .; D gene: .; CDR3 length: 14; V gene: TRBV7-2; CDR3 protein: CASSFLGRDYGYTF; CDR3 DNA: TGTGCCAGCAGCTTTCTTGGCAGGGACTATGGCTACACCTTC
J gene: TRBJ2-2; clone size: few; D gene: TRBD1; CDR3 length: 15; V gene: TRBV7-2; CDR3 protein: CASSRQGARSGELFF; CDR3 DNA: TGTGCCAGCAGCAGACAGGGGGCGCGGTCCGGGGAGCTGTTTTTT
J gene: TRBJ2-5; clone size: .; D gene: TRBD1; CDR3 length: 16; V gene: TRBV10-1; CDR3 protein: CASSESGGQGQETQYF; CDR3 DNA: TGCGCCAGCAGTGAAAGCGGAGGACAGGGGCAAGAGACCCAGTACTTC
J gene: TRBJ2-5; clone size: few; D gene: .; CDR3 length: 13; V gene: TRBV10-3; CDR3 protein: CATHEGQQETQYF; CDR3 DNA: TGTGCCACCCACGAGGGGCAGCAAGAGACCCAGTACTTC
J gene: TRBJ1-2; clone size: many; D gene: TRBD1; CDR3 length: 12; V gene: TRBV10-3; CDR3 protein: CAISQGQEGYTF; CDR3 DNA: TGTGCCATCAGCCAAGGACAGGAAGGCTACACCTTC
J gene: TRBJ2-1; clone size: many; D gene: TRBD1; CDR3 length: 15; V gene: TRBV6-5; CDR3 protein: CASSYSGQAYNEQFF; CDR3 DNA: TGTGCCAGCAGTTACTCGGGACAGGCCTACAATGAGCAGTTCTTC
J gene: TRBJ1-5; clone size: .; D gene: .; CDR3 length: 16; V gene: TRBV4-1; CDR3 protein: CASSQDFPPGYQPQHF; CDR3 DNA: TGCGCCAGCAGCCAAGATTTCCCTCCAGGGTATCAGCCCCAGCATTTT
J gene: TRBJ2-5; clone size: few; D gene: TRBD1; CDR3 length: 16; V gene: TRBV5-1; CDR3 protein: CASSFRTGAQAETQYF; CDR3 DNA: TGCGCCAGCAGCTTTAGGACAGGAGCGCAGGCGGAGACCCAGTACTTC